Listed below are T cell receptor beta chains from one sample, sequenced in a study of cytomegalovirus exposure and HLA in healthy donors. Produced via immunoSEQ multiplex PCR; TCRdb's table is partial and in-frame only. Here the sample spans roughly 200,000 clones, 65% to 85% being singletons. Input material: PBMCs. The receptors were sampled from a man aged 60 to 69 in good health and CMV-seronegative. The CDR3 runs from the conserved cysteine through the conserved F or W. The order of the fields is clone size, D gene, J gene, V gene, CDR3 DNA, CDR3 protein. A D gene is named only where the DNA matches it firmly. Size is stated for part of the rows, as once, few or many counts, or as a class when the clone is expanded.

- - TRBJ2-1 TRBV10-3 TGTGCCATCAGTGATACGTCGGGACTCTTAAACAATGAGCAGTTCTTC CAISDTSGLLNNEQFF
once TRBD2 TRBJ2-1 TRBV28 TGTGCCAGCAGTGGGGGACTAGCGGGAAACAATGAGCAGTTCTTC CASSGGLAGNNEQFF
- TRBD1 TRBJ2-7 TRBV5-1 TGCGCCAGCAGCTCCATCGCGGACAGGGCGCTATACGAGCAGTACTTC CASSSIADRALYEQYF
- - TRBJ1-2 TRBV7-9 TGTGCCAGCAGCTTAGGAAGGCGGGACTATGGCTACCCCTTC CASSLGRRDYGYPF
- TRBD1 TRBJ1-2 TRBV29-1 TGCAGCGTTGAGGGACAGAGCTATGGCTACACCTTC CSVEGQSYGYTF
- - TRBJ1-1 TRBV7-2 TGTGCCAGCAGCTTAAGGCCCGGGGGGTTGGGCACTGAAGCTTTCTTT CASSLRPGGLGTEAFF
once - TRBJ1-2 TRBV29-1 TGCAGCGTTGACAGGTCGTCCGCTAACTATGGCTACACCTTC CSVDRSSANYGYTF
- TRBD2 TRBJ2-1 TRBV7-8 TGTGCCAGCAGCTTAGATCCGACTAGCGGGAGTTGGAATGAGCAGTTCTTC CASSLDPTSGSWNEQFF
- - TRBJ2-7 TRBV11-2 TGTGCCAGCAGCCCGCTTGGAGTCGAGCAGTACTTC CASSPLGVEQYF
- TRBD1 TRBJ2-2 TRBV5-4 TGTGCCAGCAGTTGGGGACAGGGTCGGGGGGAGCTGTTTTTT CASSWGQGRGELFF
- - TRBJ2-2 TRBV5-4 TGTGCCAGCGGACTCAACCAGCGGGTGAGCACCGGGGAGCTGTTTTTT CASGLNQRVSTGELFF
- TRBD1 TRBJ1-4 TRBV6-5 TGTGCCAGCAGACTGGACAGGGGCCCAATCCAAAAACTGTTTTTT CASRLDRGPIQKLFF
- - TRBJ1-6 TRBV19 TGTGCCAGTAGTAGCACAGGTAATTCACCCCTCCACTTT CASSSTGNSPLHF
- TRBD1 TRBJ1-4 TRBV6-5 TGTGCCAGCAACCCAGGGGGCGGAGGGGGAAAACTGTTTTTT CASNPGGGGGKLFF
- - TRBJ2-3 TRBV5-4 TGTGCCAGCAGCTTGGCGGGCACAGATACGCAGTATTTT CASSLAGTDTQYF
- - TRBJ2-1 TRBV6-5 TGTGCCAGCAGTTACGGAACTTGGAGCTCCTACAATGAGCAGTTCTTC CASSYGTWSSYNEQFF
- - TRBJ1-4 TRBV6-5 TGTGCCAGCAGTTACTATGGAGCGGGGGGAGGTGAAAAACTGTTTTTT CASSYYGAGGGEKLFF
- TRBD1 TRBJ2-1 TRBV27 TGTGCCAGCTTCGCCGGGACAGGGAATTTAGGTGAGCAGTTCTTC CASFAGTGNLGEQFF
- - TRBJ2-7 TRBV12-5 TGTGCTAGTGGTTTTAGCCAGGACCCGAGACAGGCGAGCGAGCAGTACTTC CASGFSQDPRQASEQYF
- TRBD2 TRBJ2-3 TRBV19 TGTGCCAGTAGTAGCGGGGGGGCCTTGGATACGCAGTATTTT CASSSGGALDTQYF
- - TRBJ2-1 TRBV6-5 TGTGCCAGCAGGTCAACCGTAGCGGCCGGGAATGAGCAGTTCTTC CASRSTVAAGNEQFF
once - TRBJ1-6 TRBV10-2 TGCGCCAGCAGTGAGTACCCGGGTGAGGATTCACCCCTCCACTTT CASSEYPGEDSPLHF
- - TRBJ2-5 TRBV5-1 TGCGCCAGCAGCCGGACCCAGCGGGAGACCCAGTACTTC CASSRTQRETQYF
- - TRBJ2-7 TRBV6-1 TGTGCCAGCAGCGAGGGGGGGGCACTACGCGAGCAGTACTTC CASSEGGALREQYF
- TRBD1 TRBJ2-7 TRBV7-9 TGTGCCAGCAGCTCCGGGTGGGGACAGGGGTACGAGCAGTACTTC CASSSGWGQGYEQYF
- TRBD1 TRBJ1-1 TRBV6-1 TGTGCCAGCAGTGATACAGGGGTTTTTAGGGGGTCTTTCTTT CASSDTGVFRGSFF
- TRBD1 TRBJ2-1 TRBV18 TGTGCCAGCTCACCATATTCCCAGGGGGACTCCTACAATGAGCAGTTCTTC CASSPYSQGDSYNEQFF
- - TRBJ1-1 TRBV4-2 TGTGCCAGCAGCCAAGATCGGGGGGCGAACACTGAAGCTTTCTTT CASSQDRGANTEAFF
- TRBD2 TRBJ2-2 TRBV7-8 TGTGCCAGCAGCCGGACTAGCGGGGCGAACACCGGGGAGCTGTTTTTT CASSRTSGANTGELFF
- TRBD1 TRBJ1-2 TRBV2 TGTGCCAGCAGTGAATCTGGAGCGACAGGGGGCTATGGCTACACCTTC CASSESGATGGYGYTF
- TRBD1 TRBJ2-3 TRBV5-6 TGTGCCAGCAGCCACGGACAGGGCGCGCAGTATTTT CASSHGQGAQYF
- TRBD2 TRBJ2-7 TRBV14 TGTGCCAGCAGCCAAGGGCTAGCGGGAGGGGGTTACGAGCAGTACTTC CASSQGLAGGGYEQYF
- - TRBJ1-5 TRBV5-6 TGTGCCAGCAGCAGACTCTATAGCAATCAGCCCCAGAATTTT CASSRLYSNQPQNF
- - TRBJ2-6 TRBV5-1 TGCGCCAGCAGCCCTTCTTGGACAGGGGCCAACGTCCTGACTTTC CASSPSWTGANVLTF
- TRBD1 TRBJ1-3 TRBV9 TGTGCCAGCAGCGTTGGGGACAGCTCTGGAAACACCATATATTTT CASSVGDSSGNTIYF
few TRBD2 TRBJ2-2 TRBV4-1 TGCGCCAGCAGCCCGGGGGGTTCCGGGGAGCTGTTTTTT CASSPGGSGELFF
few TRBD2 TRBJ2-4 TRBV4-1 TGCGCCAGCAGCCCGGGACTAGCGGGGGGAGCCAAAAACATTCAGTACTTC CASSPGLAGGAKNIQYF
once - TRBJ2-2 TRBV5-6 TGTGCCAGCAGCTTGTTTCGCGGGCGGAACACCGGGGAGCTGTTTTTT CASSLFRGRNTGELFF
- - TRBJ1-5 TRBV10-2 TGCGCCAGCAGGGGCGGGGTAGACCGGCCCCAGAATTTT CASRGGVDRPQNF
- TRBD1 TRBJ2-7 TRBV5-1 TGCGCCAGCAGCGCCGGGACAGCAAGTGTCGAGCAGTACTTC CASSAGTASVEQYF
- - TRBJ2-5 TRBV10-3 TGTGCCATCAGTGAAGCCCGGGGGACCCAGTACTTC CAISEARGTQYF
once TRBD1 TRBJ1-2 TRBV14 TGTGCCAGCAGCCCCCGGGACAGGGCCTCAGGGAACTATGGCTACCCCTTC CASSPRDRASGNYGYPF
- - TRBJ2-1 TRBV5-1 TGCGCCAGCAGCTTTGGCGGGGCGAACAATGAGCAGTTCTTC CASSFGGANNEQFF
- - TRBJ1-4 TRBV27 TGTGCCAGCAAGTTCAGCGGGACACCTAGAGAAAAACTGTTTTTT CASKFSGTPREKLFF
few - TRBJ1-1 TRBV6-1 TGTGCCAGCAGTGAAGTTGCAGGTATTAGTTCAGCTTTCTTT CASSEVAGISSAFF
- - TRBJ2-1 TRBV19 TGTGCCAGTACTTTACAGGGTAACAACAATGAGCAGTTCTTC CASTLQGNNNEQFF
- - TRBJ2-5 TRBV18 TGTGCCAGCTCACCTCTTGGAGGGGTTGGGGAGACCCAGTACTTC CASSPLGGVGETQYF
- TRBD2 TRBJ2-7 TRBV19 TGTGCCAGTAGTATTTCGGGACTAGCGGGAGGTTACGAGCAGTACTTC CASSISGLAGGYEQYF
few TRBD2 TRBJ2-6 TRBV5-1 TGCGCCAGCAGCTTGGCGGGGGGGCGCGGTGGGGCCAACGTCCTGACTTTC CASSLAGGRGGANVLTF
- TRBD1 TRBJ2-7 TRBV30 TGTGCCTGGAGCTTGTCGGCACAGGGGCGCAAGTACTTC CAWSLSAQGRKYF
- - TRBJ2-7 TRBV18 TGTGCCAGCTCACGTCGGGGTGTAGACGAGCAGTACTTC CASSRRGVDEQYF
- TRBD1 TRBJ2-1 TRBV5-1 TGCGCCAGCAGCTTGGCGGGACAGACCTACAATGAGCAGTTCTTC CASSLAGQTYNEQFF
- TRBD1 TRBJ2-7 TRBV7-9 TGTGCCAGCAGCCTCCGGGACAGGGACCCCTACGAGCAGTACTTC CASSLRDRDPYEQYF
- - TRBJ2-1 TRBV21-1 TGTGCCAGCAGCAAAGAGGGAGTGTGTCGGGACAGGTTATACAATGAGCAGTTCTTC CASSKEGVCRDRLYNEQFF
- TRBD1 TRBJ1-2 TRBV7-8 TGTGCCAGCAGCTTTGGGGACAGGGGGGGCTATGGCTACACCTTC CASSFGDRGGYGYTF
- - TRBJ2-5 TRBV4-1 TGCGCCAGCAGCCTCGGGACTCTAGAGACCCAGTACTTC CASSLGTLETQYF
once TRBD1 TRBJ1-5 TRBV5-1 TGCGCCAGCAGCCCCGAAGGGACAGCAGGCAATCAGCCCCAGCATTTT CASSPEGTAGNQPQHF